These 11 T cell receptor beta chains share one sample of origin, sequenced in a study of blood T cell repertoires in COVID-19. Using immunoSEQ multiplex PCR, the repertoire was profiled, and TCRdb retains in-frame clones only, with some absent. Among some 260,000 clones listed, roughly 80% were seen once. Input material: PBMCs or T cells enriched from blood (not recorded which). The receptors originated from a man aged 25 to 40 with acute COVID-19.

This clone was detected once. This sequence joins TRBV4-2 and TRBJ1-4; TRBD1 aligns across 10 bases. V lost 4 bases to trimming and J lost 0 bases; unmatched junction nucleotides: 5. The CDR3 sequence is 17 residues long. CDR1 is LGHNA and CDR2 is YNFKEQ in the germline V gene. The CDR3 DNA sequence: TGTGCCAGCAGCCCGGGGACAGGGGCTCCAACTAATGAAAAACTGTTTTTT. It is translated as CASSPGTGAPTNEKLFF.

The chain has TRBV27 and TRBJ2-2, with 7 nucleotides matching TRBD2. J lost 1 base, V lost 3 bases, and 5 bases had no gene match. The CDR3 has 16 amino acids. Germline CDR1 reads MNHEY; CDR2 reads SMNVEV (reference sequence). In nucleotides, the CDR3 is TGTGCCAGCAGTTTGTTGGGCGGGAGGAACACCGGGGAGCTGTTTTTT. The encoded protein is CASSLLGGRNTGELFF.

This chain joins TRBV28 and TRBJ1-1; possibly TRBD1 for D (5 bases). The CDR3 is 13 residues long. Trimming pared 8 bases from V and 1 base from J, leaving 11 bases between. CDR1 is MDHEN, CDR2 SYDVKM, per germline. The CDR3 DNA sequence: TGTGCCAGCTGGGGCCCTACGAACACTGAAGCTTTCTTT. It codes for CASWGPTNTEAFF.

The chain combines TRBV11-3 with TRBJ2-1; 9 positions match TRBD2. The V and J ends lost 0 bases and 2 bases, in that order; junction bases with no gene match: 5. Per the germline V gene, CDR1 is SGHNT and CDR2 is YENEEA. The CDR3 length is 17 residues. The CDR3 DNA sequence: TGTGCCAGCAGCTTAGATAGCCTAGCGGGGACCTACAATGAGCAGTTCTTC. This sequence encodes CASSLDSLAGTYNEQFF.

This chain uses TRBV6-5 with TRBJ1-2; 7 positions match TRBD1. The V and J ends lost 6 bases and 1 base, in that order; junction bases with no gene match: 8. Per germline, CDR1 MNHEY and CDR2 SVGAGI. This CDR3 is built from 15 residues. CDR3 bases: TGTGCCAGCAGCCGCTCCGGGACAGTTAACTATGGCTACACCTTC. Translated: CASSRSGTVNYGYTF.

This chain links TRBV7-9 with TRBJ1-3; D not resolved. V gave up 4 bases and J gave up 0 bases, with 10 bases separating them. Germline V CDR1 and CDR2: SEHNR, FQNEAQ (reference sequence). The CDR3 extends over 15 amino acids. Here the CDR3 reads CASSSLRGSGNTIYF. CDR3 coding DNA: TGTGCCAGCAGCTCCTTACGGGGCTCTGGAAACACCATATATTTT.

The rearrangement links TRBV18 to TRBJ2-5, with TRBD1 matching over 12 bases. Germline V CDR1 and CDR2: KGHSH, LQKENI. The CDR3 runs 17 residues. V was pared by 3 bases and J by 5 bases, with 10 bases of the junction left unmatched. The CDR3 protein is CASSPRDRGRDTETQYF. Here the CDR3 DNA reads TGTGCCAGCTCACCCCGGGACAGGGGGCGAGATACGGAGACCCAGTACTTC.

The V gene is TRBV7-8, the J gene TRBJ2-3; the D is unclear. The CDR3 is made up of 15 amino acids. Germline V gene data show CDR1 as SGHVS and CDR2 as FQNEAQ. V was shortened by 3 bases and J by 2 bases, with 12 bases between the two germline ends. In nucleotides, the CDR3 is TGTGCCAGCAGCTTGCTGGAGCGCCACACAGATACGCAGTATTTT. Protein: CASSLLERHTDTQYF. Full variable domain (outside the CDR3, taken from reference TRBV7-8 and TRBJ2-3): GAGVSQSPRYKVAKRGQDVALRCDPISGHVSLFWYQQALGQGPEFLTYFQNEAQLDKSGLPSDRFFAERPEGSVSTLKIQRTQQEDSAVYLCASSLLERHTDTQYFGPGTRLTVL.

This rearrangement joins TRBV7-8 to TRBJ1-2; D ambiguous. Germline values: CDR1 SGHVS, CDR2 FQNEAQ. The CDR3 runs to 12 residues. Trimming took 3 bases from V and 8 from J, leaving 10 bases between them. DNA for the CDR3: TGTGCCAGCAGCTTCACGGTGGAGGGCTACACCTTC. It translates to CASSFTVEGYTF.

CDR3 residues: CASNRANYGYTF. CDR3 nucleotide sequence: TGTGCCAGTAATCGAGCTAACTATGGCTACACCTTC. The rearrangement uses TRBV19 and TRBJ1-2; D is uncertain. The length of the CDR3 is 12 residues. CDR1 is LNHDA and CDR2 is SQIVND in the germline V gene (reference sequence). Trimming removed 7 bases from V and 0 bases from J, with 6 bases in between.

The chain couples TRBV7-9 to TRBJ2-1, with 8 bases matching TRBD2. The germline V gene has CDR1 SEHNR and CDR2 FQNEAQ (reference sequence). The J segment lost 3 bases and the V segment lost 5 bases, leaving 9 bases of the junction unmatched. This CDR3 comprises 16 residues. CDR3 sequence (DNA): TGTGCCAGCAGCCTGAGTGCGGGGGGAGACTACAATGAGCAGTTCTTC. The encoded protein is CASSLSAGGDYNEQFF.